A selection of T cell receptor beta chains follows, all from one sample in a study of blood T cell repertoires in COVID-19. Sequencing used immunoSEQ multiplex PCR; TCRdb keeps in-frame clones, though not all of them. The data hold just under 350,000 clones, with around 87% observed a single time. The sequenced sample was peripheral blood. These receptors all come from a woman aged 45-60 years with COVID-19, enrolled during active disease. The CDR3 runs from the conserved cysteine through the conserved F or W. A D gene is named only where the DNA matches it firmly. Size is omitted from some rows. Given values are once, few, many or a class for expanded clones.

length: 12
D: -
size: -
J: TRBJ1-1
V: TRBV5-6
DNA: TGTGCCAGCAGCTTCGGTGACAGGGAAGCTTTCTTT
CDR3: CASSFGDREAFF

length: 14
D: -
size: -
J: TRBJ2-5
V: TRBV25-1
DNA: TGTGCCAGCAGTGCCACACAGGGTCGGGAGACCCAGTACTTC
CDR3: CASSATQGRETQYF

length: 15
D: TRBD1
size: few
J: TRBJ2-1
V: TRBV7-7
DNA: TGTGCCAGCAGCTCTGGACAGGGTTCCTACAATGAGCAGTTCTTC
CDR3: CASSSGQGSYNEQFF

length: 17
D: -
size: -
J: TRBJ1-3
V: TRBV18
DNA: TGTGCCAGCTCACCACCGTCAGGGTCTCTGGCTGGAAACACCATATATTTT
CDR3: CASSPPSGSLAGNTIYF

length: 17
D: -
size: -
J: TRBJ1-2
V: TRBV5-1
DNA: TGCGCCAGCAGCTTGAGTCTCCAACAGGGAAGTGACGCGGGCTACACCTTC
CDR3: CASSLSLQQGSDAGYTF

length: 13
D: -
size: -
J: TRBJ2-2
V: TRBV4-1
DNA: TGCGCCAGCAGCCAGGCCCCCCCCGGGGAGCTGTTTTTT
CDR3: CASSQAPPGELFF

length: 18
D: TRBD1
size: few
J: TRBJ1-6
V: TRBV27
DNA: TGTGCCAGCAGTTTCCGCCACAGGGGGCTGGAGTATAATTCACCCCTCCACTTT
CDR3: CASSFRHRGLEYNSPLHF

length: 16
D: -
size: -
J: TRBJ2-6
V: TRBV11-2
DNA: TGTGCCAGCACTCAGACCTCAGGATCTGGGGCCAACGTCCTGACTTTC
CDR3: CASTQTSGSGANVLTF

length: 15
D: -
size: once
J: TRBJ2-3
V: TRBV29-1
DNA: TGCAGCGTTGTCTACGATGAGAGGAGCACAGATACGCAGTATTTT
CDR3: CSVVYDERSTDTQYF

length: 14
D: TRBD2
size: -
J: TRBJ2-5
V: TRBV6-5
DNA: TGTGCCAGCAGAGTAGCGGGGGGCCAAGAGACCCAGTACTTC
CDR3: CASRVAGGQETQYF

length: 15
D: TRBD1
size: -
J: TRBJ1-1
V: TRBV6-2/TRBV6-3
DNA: TGTGCCAGCAGTTTGGACAGGGTCGGGATCACTGAAGCTTTCTTT
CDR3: CASSLDRVGITEAFF

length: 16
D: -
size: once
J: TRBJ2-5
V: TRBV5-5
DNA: TGTGCCAGCAGCCACGGTATATTGACAGCGAGAGAGACCCAGTACTTC
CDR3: CASSHGILTARETQYF

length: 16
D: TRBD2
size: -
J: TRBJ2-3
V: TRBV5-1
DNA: TGCGCCAGCAGCTTCGCTAGCGGAGTCCTCACAGATACGCAGTATTTT
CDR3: CASSFASGVLTDTQYF

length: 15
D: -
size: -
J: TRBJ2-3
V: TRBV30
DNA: TGTGCCTGGAGTGATCTGAGCTCTAGGAGGGATACGCAGTATTTT
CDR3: CAWSDLSSRRDTQYF

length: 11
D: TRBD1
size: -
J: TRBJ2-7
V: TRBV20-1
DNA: TGCAGTGGTCAGGGGGCGTACGAGCAGTACTTC
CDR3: CSGQGAYEQYF

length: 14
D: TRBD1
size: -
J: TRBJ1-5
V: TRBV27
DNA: TGTGCCAGCAGGCCCACAGGGGTGCGGCAGCCCCAGCATTTT
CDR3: CASRPTGVRQPQHF

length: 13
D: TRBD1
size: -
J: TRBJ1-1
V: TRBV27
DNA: TGTGCCAGCAGTATAGGGACAGCCACTGAAGCTTTCTTT
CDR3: CASSIGTATEAFF

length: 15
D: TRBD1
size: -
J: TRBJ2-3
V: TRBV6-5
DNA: TGTGCCAGCACCCTGGACAGGGGGCATACAGATACGCAGTATTTT
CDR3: CASTLDRGHTDTQYF

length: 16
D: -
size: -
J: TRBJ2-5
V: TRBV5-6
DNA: TGTGCCAGCAGCCTGATCGGGACAAAACACCAAGAGACCCAGTACTTC
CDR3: CASSLIGTKHQETQYF

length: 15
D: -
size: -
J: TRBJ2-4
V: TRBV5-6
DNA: TGTGCCAGCAGAGGACGGGGGGCGACCAAAAACATTCAGTACTTC
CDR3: CASRGRGATKNIQYF

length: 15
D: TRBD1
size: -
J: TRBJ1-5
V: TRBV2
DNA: TGTGCCAGCAGTGAGCAGACAGGGGGTAATCAGCCCCAGCATTTT
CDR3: CASSEQTGGNQPQHF

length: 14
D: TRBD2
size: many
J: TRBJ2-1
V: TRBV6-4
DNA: TGTGCCAGCAGTGAACTAGCGGATTACAATGAGCAGTTCTTC
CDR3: CASSELADYNEQFF

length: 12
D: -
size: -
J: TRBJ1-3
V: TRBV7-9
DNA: TGTGCCAGCAGCCAGAACTTAGCGGATATACATTTT
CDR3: CASSQNLADIHF

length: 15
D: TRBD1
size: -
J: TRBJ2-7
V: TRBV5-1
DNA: TGCGCCAGCAGCCTTCGGACAGGGGAATACTACGAGCAGTACTTC
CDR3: CASSLRTGEYYEQYF

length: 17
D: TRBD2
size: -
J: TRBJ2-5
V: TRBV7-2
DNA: TGTGCCAGCAGCTTAGCAGGGGCGGGAGGCACTATGGAGACCCAGTACTTC
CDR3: CASSLAGAGGTMETQYF

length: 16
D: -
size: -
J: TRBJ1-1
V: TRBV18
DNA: TGTGCCAGCTCACCAGGGAACCCAGGGCCCTTCACCGAAGCTTTCTTT
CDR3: CASSPGNPGPFTEAFF

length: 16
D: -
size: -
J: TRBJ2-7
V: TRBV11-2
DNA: TGTGCCAGCAGCGGTGCGGGACTCGCGAGCTCCTACGAGCAGTACTTC
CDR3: CASSGAGLASSYEQYF

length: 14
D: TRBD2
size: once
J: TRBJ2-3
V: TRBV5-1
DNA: TGCGCCAGCAAACGGCTAGCGGGAACAGATACGCAGTATTTT
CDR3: CASKRLAGTDTQYF

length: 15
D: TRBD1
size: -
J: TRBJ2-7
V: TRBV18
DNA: TGTGCCAGCTCACTCACGACAGGGGGGGCTTACGAGCAGTACTTC
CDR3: CASSLTTGGAYEQYF

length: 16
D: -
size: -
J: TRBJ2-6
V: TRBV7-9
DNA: TGTGCCAGCAGCTTAGGTGCGGGATCTGGGGCCAACGTCCTGACTTTC
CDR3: CASSLGAGSGANVLTF

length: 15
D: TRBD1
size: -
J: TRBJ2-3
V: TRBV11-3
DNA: TGTGCCAGCAGCTTCGAGGGACAGAAGACAGATACGCAGTATTTT
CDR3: CASSFEGQKTDTQYF

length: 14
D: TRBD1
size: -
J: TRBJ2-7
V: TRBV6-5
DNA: TGTGCCAGCAAAGACAGGGGAAACGACTACGAGCAGTACTTC
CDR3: CASKDRGNDYEQYF

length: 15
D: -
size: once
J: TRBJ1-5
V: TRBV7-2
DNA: TGTGCCAGCAGCTCCGACAGTTATAGCAATCAGCCCCAGCATTTT
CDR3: CASSSDSYSNQPQHF

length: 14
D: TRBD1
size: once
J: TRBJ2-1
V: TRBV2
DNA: TGTGCCAGCACTCCGGGACAGGGGGCCAATGAGCAGTTCTTC
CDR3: CASTPGQGANEQFF

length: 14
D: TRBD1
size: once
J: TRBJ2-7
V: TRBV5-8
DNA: TGTGCCAGCACCTTGACAGGGGTTTCCTACGAGCAGTACTTC
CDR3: CASTLTGVSYEQYF

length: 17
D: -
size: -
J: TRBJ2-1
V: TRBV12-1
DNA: TGTGCCAGCAGCTTCCGACCGCCTTGGAGGGGGCGGGATGAGCAGTTCTTC
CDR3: CASSFRPPWRGRDEQFF

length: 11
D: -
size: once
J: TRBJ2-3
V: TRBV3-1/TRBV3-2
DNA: TGTGCCAGCAGTAGCGCGAATACGCAGTATTTT
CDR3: CASSSANTQYF

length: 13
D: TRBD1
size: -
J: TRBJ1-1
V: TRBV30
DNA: TGTGCCTGGTCGACAGGGATAAGCACTGAAGCTTTCTTT
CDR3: CAWSTGISTEAFF

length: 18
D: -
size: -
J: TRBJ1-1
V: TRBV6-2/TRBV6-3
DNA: TGTGCCAGCAGTTACTCGACGTCAGGGGTTACCTACGGCACTGAAGCTTTCTTT
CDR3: CASSYSTSGVTYGTEAFF

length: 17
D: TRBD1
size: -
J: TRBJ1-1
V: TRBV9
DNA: TGTGCCAGCAGCGTGGGGATAACAGGGGGTAAGAACACTGAAGCTTTCTTT
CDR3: CASSVGITGGKNTEAFF

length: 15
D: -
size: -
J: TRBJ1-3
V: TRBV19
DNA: TGTGCCAGTAGTATCAGGACGGCAGGGGGAAACACCATATATTTT
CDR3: CASSIRTAGGNTIYF

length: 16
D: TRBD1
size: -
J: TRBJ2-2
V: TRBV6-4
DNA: TGTGCCAGCAGTGAGGGGGGACAGGGAAACACCGGGGAGCTGTTTTTT
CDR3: CASSEGGQGNTGELFF

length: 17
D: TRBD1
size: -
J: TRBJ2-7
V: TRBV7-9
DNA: TGTGCCAGCAGCAGACAGGGGGCACGACGAATAACCTACGAGCAGTACTTC
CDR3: CASSRQGARRITYEQYF

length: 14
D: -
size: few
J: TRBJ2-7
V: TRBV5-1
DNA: TGCGCCAGCAGCTTGTGGGGCCGAGCCTACGAGCAGTACTTC
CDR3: CASSLWGRAYEQYF

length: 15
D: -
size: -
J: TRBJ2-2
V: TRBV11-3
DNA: TGTGCCAGCAGCCAGATGACTAGTTTGGCCGGGGAGCTGTTTTTT
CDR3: CASSQMTSLAGELFF

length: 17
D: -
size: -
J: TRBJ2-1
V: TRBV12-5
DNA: TGTGCTAGTGGTTTGGTGGTTTCCGGGAGCTTTAACAATGAGCAGTTCTTC
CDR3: CASGLVVSGSFNNEQFF

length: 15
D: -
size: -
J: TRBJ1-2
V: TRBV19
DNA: TGTGCCAGTAGCCAAACGTATGTGCAGGGATACGGCTACACCTTC
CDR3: CASSQTYVQGYGYTF

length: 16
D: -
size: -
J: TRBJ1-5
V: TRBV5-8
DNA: TGTGCCAGCAGCTCTCGGGTTGTTGGCTTCAGTCAGCCCCAGCATTTT
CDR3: CASSSRVVGFSQPQHF

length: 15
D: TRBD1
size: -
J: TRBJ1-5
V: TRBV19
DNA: TGTGCCAGTAGTATCTTTGGACAGGCAAATCAGCCCCAGCATTTT
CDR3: CASSIFGQANQPQHF

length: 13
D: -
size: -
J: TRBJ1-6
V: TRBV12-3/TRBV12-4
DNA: TGTGCCAGCAGTTTCCCTCAGGATTCACCCCTCCACTTT
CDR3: CASSFPQDSPLHF

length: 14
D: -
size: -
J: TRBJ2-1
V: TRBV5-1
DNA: TGCGCCAGCAGCTTCCTGACAGGTAACAATGAGCAGTTCTTC
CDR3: CASSFLTGNNEQFF